This is a list of T cell receptor beta chains from one sample in a study of T cells in Graves' hyperthyroidism and ophthalmopathy. One entry per CDR3 protein, called by TCRdb with MiXCR from the multiplex PCR reads. The table lists over 45,000 distinct CDR3 sequences, around 45% of them singletons, with approximately 30% in the top ten. The specimen sequenced was peripheral blood or thyroid tissue (not recorded which). These TCRs come from a woman aged 50 to 60 with Graves' hyperthyroidism. CDR3s include the opening cysteine and the closing phenylalanine or tryptophan. The order of the fields is J gene, V gene, clone size, D gene, CDR3 DNA, CDR3 protein. The D gene is left open where the match is weak. Clone size is not always given. Where it is, it says once, few, many or a class for expanded clones.

j_call: TRBJ2-3; v_call: TRBV7-9; clone_size: many; d_call: -; cdr3_nt: TGTGCCAGCAGCTTTTCTGGAATGAGAGGGCTCAGAGATACGCAGTATTTT; cdr3_aa: CASSFSGMRGLRDTQYF
j_call: TRBJ2-7; v_call: TRBV2; clone_size: medium-sized; d_call: TRBD2; cdr3_nt: TGTGCCAGCGCGCCTAGCGGGATTGCGCAGTACTTC; cdr3_aa: CASAPSGIAQYF
j_call: TRBJ2-3; v_call: TRBV6-5; clone_size: many; d_call: -; cdr3_nt: TGTGCCAGCAGCCTACAGGTGGGGACGCGCACAGATACGCAGTATTTT; cdr3_aa: CASSLQVGTRTDTQYF
j_call: TRBJ1-5; v_call: TRBV19; clone_size: many; d_call: -; cdr3_nt: TGTGCCAGTAGTTGGCAACCCGGTGGGAATCAGCCCCAGCATTTT; cdr3_aa: CASSWQPGGNQPQHF
j_call: TRBJ1-2; v_call: TRBV20-1; clone_size: many; d_call: -; cdr3_nt: TGCAGTGCCCCGGACTGGGAGGGCTACACCTTC; cdr3_aa: CSAPDWEGYTF
j_call: TRBJ2-7; v_call: TRBV7-3; clone_size: -; d_call: TRBD1; cdr3_nt: TGTGCCAGCACCGACAGACAGGGAAGCTACGAGCAGTACTTC; cdr3_aa: CASTDRQGSYEQYF
j_call: TRBJ1-3; v_call: TRBV6-1; clone_size: -; d_call: TRBD1; cdr3_nt: TGTGCCAGCAAACTCAGGGGGGGAACTGGAAACATCATTTATTTT; cdr3_aa: CASKLRGGTGNIIYF
j_call: TRBJ2-7; v_call: TRBV7-6; clone_size: -; d_call: TRBD2; cdr3_nt: TGTGCCAGCAGCGCAGCCCCGGGACTAGGCTACGAGCAGTACTTC; cdr3_aa: CASSAAPGLGYEQYF
j_call: TRBJ1-2; v_call: TRBV7-2; clone_size: -; d_call: -; cdr3_nt: TGTGCCAGCAGCCAAGGCCGCCCGGAGCTGGGTGAAGGCTACACCTTC; cdr3_aa: CASSQGRPELGEGYTF
j_call: TRBJ2-7; v_call: TRBV29-1; clone_size: medium-sized; d_call: TRBD1; cdr3_nt: TGCAGCGTTGCGGGACAGAATTACGAGCAGTACTTC; cdr3_aa: CSVAGQNYEQYF
j_call: TRBJ2-5; v_call: TRBV20-1; clone_size: -; d_call: -; cdr3_nt: TGCAGTGCTAGTCGCACAGGGATTTACTTC; cdr3_aa: CSASRTGIYF
j_call: TRBJ2-2; v_call: TRBV20-1; clone_size: once; d_call: -; cdr3_nt: TGCAGTGCTAGAGTGGAGGGGATGATCACCGGGGAGCTGTTTTTT; cdr3_aa: CSARVEGMITGELFF
j_call: TRBJ2-7; v_call: TRBV12-5; clone_size: many; d_call: TRBD2; cdr3_nt: TGTGCTAGTGCCGCGGTGGGAGGGTTCTACGAGCAGTACTTC; cdr3_aa: CASAAVGGFYEQYF
j_call: TRBJ1-4; v_call: TRBV15; clone_size: once; d_call: -; cdr3_nt: TGTGCCACCAGCATAAGTACTAATGAAAAACTGTTTTTT; cdr3_aa: CATSISTNEKLFF
j_call: TRBJ1-5; v_call: TRBV7-2; clone_size: many; d_call: TRBD1; cdr3_nt: TGTGCCAGCAGCTACAGGGGCGATCAGCCCCAGCATTTT; cdr3_aa: CASSYRGDQPQHF
j_call: TRBJ2-2; v_call: TRBV5-1; clone_size: many; d_call: -; cdr3_nt: TGCGCCAGCAGCTTGGCCGGGAGCGGCACCGGGGAGCTGTTTTTT; cdr3_aa: CASSLAGSGTGELFF